The 6 T cell receptor beta chains reported below all come from one sample, sequenced in a study of identical twins. In TCRdb, the 5' RACE reads were re-called with MiXCR into one record per CDR3 protein. Of 520,000 or so distinct CDR3 sequences listed, about 20% are singletons. The same specimen was also included in a second study, on T cells expressing NK-cell markers.

Sequencing input: CD4+ T cells sorted from blood. The receptor source for this set is a woman under 30 in good health.

This clonotype appeared a few times. The chain links TRBV20-1 to TRBJ2-7; 13 bases match TRBD2. CDR3 size: 16 residues. With 3 bases clipped from V and 3 bases from J, the junction kept 8 bases outside the gene matches. Germline assignment: CDR1 DFQATT and CDR2 SNEGSKA (reference sequence). The CDR3 DNA reads as TGCAGTGCTAGGGGGACTAGCGGGGTTAGATACTACGAGCAGTACTTC. This codes for CSARGTSGVRYYEQYF.

This clonotype has a handful of counts. The V and J genes are TRBV2 and TRBJ2-7; D possibly corresponds to TRBD1 (5 bases). CDR1 and CDR2 from the germline V gene are SNHLY and FYNNEI. Between the trimmed V and J ends, which lost 6 bases and 2 bases, there was a span of 11 bases. The CDR3 totals 13 residues. The CDR3 reads CASRLTAAYEQYF. The CDR3 DNA is TGTGCCAGCAGGCTGACAGCCGCCTACGAGCAGTACTTC.

The table lists this clonotype with many counts. This rearrangement joins TRBV4-3 to TRBJ2-1, with a possible D match to TRBD2 (6 bases). In germline, CDR1 is LGHNA, CDR2 YSLEER. The V end lost 0 bases, the J end lost 2 bases, and 11 bases lay between the germline ends. This CDR3 has 16 residues. This chain's CDR3 is CASSQDWRDAYNEQFF. DNA of the CDR3: TGCGCCAGCAGCCAAGATTGGCGGGATGCCTACAATGAGCAGTTCTTC.

V gene TRBV7-3 combines with J gene TRBJ2-1; no reliable D call. Germline V lookup: CDR1 SGHTA, CDR2 FQGTGA. V was clipped by 5 bases and J by 0 bases, with 11 bases between them. The CDR3 spans 15 residues. The CDR3 sequence is CASSPGRSSYNEQFF. Written as DNA, the CDR3 is TGTGCCAGCAGCCCCGGACGGAGCTCCTACAATGAGCAGTTCTTC.

This clonotype was counted only a few times. This chain uses TRBV6-5 with TRBJ1-1, with 8 bases identical to TRBD1. This CDR3 has 16 amino acids. Looked up from germline, CDR1 is MNHEY and CDR2 is SVGAGI. Trimming removed 2 bases from V and 1 base from J; junction bases left unmatched: 6. This chain's CDR3 is CASSYGQGGKNTEAFF. For the CDR3, the DNA is TGTGCCAGCAGTTACGGACAGGGAGGAAAGAACACTGAAGCTTTCTTT.

The gene calls are TRBV9 and TRBJ2-2; the D is unclear. The CDR3 extends over 16 amino acids. The V end lost 4 bases, the J end lost 2 bases, and 15 bases lay between the germline ends. Germline lookup yields CDR1 SGDLS and CDR2 YYNGEE. The CDR3 reads CASSLRSTSNTGELFF. In DNA form, the CDR3 reads TGTGCCAGCAGCCTTCGTAGTACGAGCAACACCGGGGAGCTGTTTTTT.